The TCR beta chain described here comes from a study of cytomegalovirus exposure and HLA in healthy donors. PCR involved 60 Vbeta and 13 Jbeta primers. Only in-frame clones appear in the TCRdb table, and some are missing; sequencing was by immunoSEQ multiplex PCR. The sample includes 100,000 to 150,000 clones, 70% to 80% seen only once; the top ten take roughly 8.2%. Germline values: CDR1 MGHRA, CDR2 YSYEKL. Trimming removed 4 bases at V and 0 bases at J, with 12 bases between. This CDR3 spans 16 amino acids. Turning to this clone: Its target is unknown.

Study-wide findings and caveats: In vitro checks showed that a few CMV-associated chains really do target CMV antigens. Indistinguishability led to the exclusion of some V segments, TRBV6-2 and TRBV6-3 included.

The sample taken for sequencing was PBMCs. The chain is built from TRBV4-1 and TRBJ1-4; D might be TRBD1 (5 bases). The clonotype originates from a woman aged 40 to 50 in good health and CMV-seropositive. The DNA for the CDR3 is TGCGCCAGCAGCCGCGGCAGGGTAGCAACTAATGAAAAACTGTTTTTT. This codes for CASSRGRVATNEKLFF.